The 4 T cell receptor beta chains reported below all come from one sample, sequenced in a study of cytomegalovirus exposure and HLA in healthy donors. It was with 60 Vbeta and 13 Jbeta primers that the PCR ran. The table came from immunoSEQ multiplex PCR; TCRdb's copy has only in-frame clones and leaves some out. The sample consists of about 180,000 clones, more than 65% of them appearing once. The material sequenced was PBMCs. These receptors all stem from a woman aged 30 to 39 in good health and CMV-seropositive.

This clone was recorded a few times. The chain couples TRBV5-4 to TRBJ2-7; 8 bases fit TRBD2. Germline CDR1 and CDR2: SGHNT and YYREEE (reference sequence). With 0 bases clipped from V and 5 bases from J, the junction kept 7 bases outside the gene matches. The CDR3 totals 15 residues. This CDR3 is CASSLGGGTKDEQYF. DNA of the CDR3: TGTGCCAGCAGCTTGGGCGGGGGGACAAAAGACGAGCAGTACTTC. Full variable domain (missing parts from reference TRBV5-4 and TRBJ2-7): ETGVTQSPTHLIKTRGQQVTLRCSSQSGHNTVSWYQQALGQGPQFIFQYYREEENGRGNFPPRFSGLQFPNYSSELNVNALELDDSALYLCASSLGGGTKDEQYFGPGTRLTVT.

V is TRBV11-3 and J is TRBJ2-5; D is ambiguous. Trimming took off 4 bases at V and 0 bases at J, with 3 bases between the two ends. This CDR3 contains 12 residues. Germline loops: CDR1 SGHNT, CDR2 YENEEA. The CDR3, as DNA: TGTGCCAGCAGCTCCAACCAAGAGACCCAGTACTTC. It specifies CASSSNQETQYF.

CDR3 loop: CASSFQTGRGDTQYF. CDR3 nucleotide sequence: TGTGCCAGCTCCTTCCAAACAGGGAGGGGAGATACGCAGTATTTT. This chain uses TRBV18 with TRBJ2-3; D possibly corresponds to TRBD2 (7 bases). CDR1 is KGHSH, CDR2 LQKENI, per germline. This CDR3 spans 15 amino acids. V lost 6 bases and J 5 bases, leaving 18 bases between the germline ends.

The rearrangement uses TRBV11-2 and TRBJ1-2, with a possible D match to TRBD1 (5 bases). From germline, CDR1 is SGHAT and CDR2 FQNNGV. V lost 4 bases to trimming and J lost 7 bases, with 22 bases between them. The CDR3 is made up of 16 amino acids. The DNA of the CDR3 is TGTGCCAGCAGCTGGGGGGGTCCCTCTAACTATGGTGGCTACACCTTC. Translating gives CASSWGGPSNYGGYTF.